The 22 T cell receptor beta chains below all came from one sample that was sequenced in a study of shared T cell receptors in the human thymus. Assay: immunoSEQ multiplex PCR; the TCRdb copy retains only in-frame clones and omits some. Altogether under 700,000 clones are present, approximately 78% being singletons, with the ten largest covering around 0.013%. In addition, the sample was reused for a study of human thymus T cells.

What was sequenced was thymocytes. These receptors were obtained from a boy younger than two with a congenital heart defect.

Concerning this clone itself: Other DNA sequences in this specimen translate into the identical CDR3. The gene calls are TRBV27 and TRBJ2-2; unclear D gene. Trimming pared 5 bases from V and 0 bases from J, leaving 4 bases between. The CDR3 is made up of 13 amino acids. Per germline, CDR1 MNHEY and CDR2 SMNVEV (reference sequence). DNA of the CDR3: TGTGCCAGCAGTCCTTCGAACACCGGGGAGCTGTTTTTT. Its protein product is CASSPSNTGELFF.

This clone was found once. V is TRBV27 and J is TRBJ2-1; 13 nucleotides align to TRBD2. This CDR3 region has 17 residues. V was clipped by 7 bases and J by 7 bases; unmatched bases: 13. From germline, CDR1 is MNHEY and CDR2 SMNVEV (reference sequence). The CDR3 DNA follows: TGTGCCAGCACTCCCCGGGAGGGACTAGCGGGAATAAATGAGCAGTTCTTC. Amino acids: CASTPREGLAGINEQFF.

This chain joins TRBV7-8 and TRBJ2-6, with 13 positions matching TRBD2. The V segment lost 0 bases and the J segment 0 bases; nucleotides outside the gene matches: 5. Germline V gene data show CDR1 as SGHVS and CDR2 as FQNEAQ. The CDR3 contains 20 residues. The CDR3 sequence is CASSLARTSGSTSGANVLTF. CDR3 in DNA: TGTGCCAGCAGCTTAGCGAGGACTAGCGGGAGCACCTCTGGGGCCAACGTCCTGACTTTC.

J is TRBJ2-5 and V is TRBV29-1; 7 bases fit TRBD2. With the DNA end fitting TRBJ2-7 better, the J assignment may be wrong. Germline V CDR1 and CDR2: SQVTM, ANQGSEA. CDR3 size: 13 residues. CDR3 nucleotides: TGCAGCGTTGAGAGCGGGGAGGTCTACGAGCAGTACTTC. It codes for CSVESGEVYEQYF.

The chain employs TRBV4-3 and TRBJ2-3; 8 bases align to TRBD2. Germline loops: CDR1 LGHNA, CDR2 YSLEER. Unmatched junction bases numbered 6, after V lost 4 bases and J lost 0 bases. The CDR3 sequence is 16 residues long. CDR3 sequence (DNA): TGCGCCAGCAGCCTCTTAAGCGGGGGAAGCACAGATACGCAGTATTTT. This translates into CASSLLSGGSTDTQYF.

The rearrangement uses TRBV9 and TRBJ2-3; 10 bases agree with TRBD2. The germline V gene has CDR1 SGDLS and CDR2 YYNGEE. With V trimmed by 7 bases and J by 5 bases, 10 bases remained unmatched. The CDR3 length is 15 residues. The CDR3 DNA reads TGTGCCAGCTGCCTCAGCGGGAGGGCCATAGATACGCAGTATTTT. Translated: CASCLSGRAIDTQYF.

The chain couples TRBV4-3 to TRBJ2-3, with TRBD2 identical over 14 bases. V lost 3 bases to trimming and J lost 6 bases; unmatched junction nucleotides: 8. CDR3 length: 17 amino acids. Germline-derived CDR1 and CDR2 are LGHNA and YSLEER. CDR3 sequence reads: CASSQWGLAGEYDTQYF. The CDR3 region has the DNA TGCGCCAGCAGCCAGTGGGGACTAGCGGGAGAGTATGATACGCAGTATTTT.

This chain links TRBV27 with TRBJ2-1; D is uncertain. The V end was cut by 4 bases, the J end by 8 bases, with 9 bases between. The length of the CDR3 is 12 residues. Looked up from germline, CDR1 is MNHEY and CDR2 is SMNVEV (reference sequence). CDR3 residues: CASSSGRHEQFF. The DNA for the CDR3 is TGTGCCAGCAGTTCCGGTCGCCATGAGCAGTTCTTC.

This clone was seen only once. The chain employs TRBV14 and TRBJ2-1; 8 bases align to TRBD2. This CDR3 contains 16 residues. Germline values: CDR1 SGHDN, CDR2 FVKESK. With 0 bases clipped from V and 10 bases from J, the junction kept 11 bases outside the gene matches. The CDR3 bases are TGTGCCAGCAGCCAAGACCCTTTAGCGGGAAAAACGGAGCAGTTCTTC. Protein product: CASSQDPLAGKTEQFF.

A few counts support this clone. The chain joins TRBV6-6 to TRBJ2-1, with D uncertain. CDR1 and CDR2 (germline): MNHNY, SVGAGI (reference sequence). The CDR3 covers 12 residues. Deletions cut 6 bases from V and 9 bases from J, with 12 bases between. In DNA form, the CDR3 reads TGTGCCAGCAGATTAACTGGGCTTGAGCAGTTCTTC. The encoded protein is CASRLTGLEQFF.

CDR3 loop: CASSLGLAGPRSDTQYF. The CDR3 nucleotides are TGTGCCAGCAGCTTGGGGTTGGCAGGGCCTAGGTCAGATACGCAGTATTTT. This chain joins TRBV5-6 and TRBJ2-3; D is possibly TRBD1 (5 bases). V shed 0 bases and J shed 4 bases, with 18 bases lying between them. The CDR3 spans 17 residues. The germline V gene has CDR1 SGHDT and CDR2 YYEEEE.

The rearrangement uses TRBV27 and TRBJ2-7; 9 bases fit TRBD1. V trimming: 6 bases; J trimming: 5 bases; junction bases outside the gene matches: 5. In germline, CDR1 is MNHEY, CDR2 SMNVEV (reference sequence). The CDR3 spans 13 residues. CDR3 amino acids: CASRRDRVDEQYF. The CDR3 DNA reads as TGTGCCAGCAGAAGGGACAGGGTCGACGAGCAGTACTTC.

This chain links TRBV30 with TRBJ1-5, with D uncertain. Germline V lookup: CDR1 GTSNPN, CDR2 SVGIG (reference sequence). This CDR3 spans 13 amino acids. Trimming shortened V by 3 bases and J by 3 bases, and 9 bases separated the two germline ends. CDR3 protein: CAWSRGHNQPQHF. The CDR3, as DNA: TGTGCCTGGAGCCGCGGCCACAATCAGCCCCAGCATTTT.

CDR3 DNA sequence: TGTGCCAGCAGGACTAGGGATGAGCAGTTCTTC. The encoded protein is CASRTRDEQFF. The rearrangement links TRBV6-1 to TRBJ2-1; maybe TRBD2 (6 bases). The V end lost 6 bases, the J end lost 8 bases, and 8 bases lay between the germline ends. Germline V gene sequence: CDR1 MNHNS, CDR2 SASEGT. The CDR3 is 11 amino acids.

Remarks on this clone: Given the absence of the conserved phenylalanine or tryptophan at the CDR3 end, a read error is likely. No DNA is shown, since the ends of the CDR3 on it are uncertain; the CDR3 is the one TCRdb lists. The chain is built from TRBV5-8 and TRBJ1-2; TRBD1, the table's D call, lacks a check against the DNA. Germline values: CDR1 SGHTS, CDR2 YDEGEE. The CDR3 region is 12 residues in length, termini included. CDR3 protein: CASSLNWTGRVS.

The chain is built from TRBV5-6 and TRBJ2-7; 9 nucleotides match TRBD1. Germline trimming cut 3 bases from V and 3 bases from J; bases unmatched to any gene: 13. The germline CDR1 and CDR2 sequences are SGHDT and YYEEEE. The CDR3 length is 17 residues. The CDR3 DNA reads TGTGCCAGCAGCTGGAGTTCACAGGGGGCAAGTTACTACGAGCAGTACTTC. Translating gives CASSWSSQGASYYEQYF.

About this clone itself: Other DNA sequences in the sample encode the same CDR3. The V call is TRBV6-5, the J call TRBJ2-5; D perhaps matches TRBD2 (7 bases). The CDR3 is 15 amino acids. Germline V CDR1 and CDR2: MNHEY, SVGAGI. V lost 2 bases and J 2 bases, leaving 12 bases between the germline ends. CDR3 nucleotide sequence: TGTGCCAGCAGTTACGGAGGGGGGGGTCAAGAGACCCAGTACTTC. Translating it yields CASSYGGGGQETQYF.

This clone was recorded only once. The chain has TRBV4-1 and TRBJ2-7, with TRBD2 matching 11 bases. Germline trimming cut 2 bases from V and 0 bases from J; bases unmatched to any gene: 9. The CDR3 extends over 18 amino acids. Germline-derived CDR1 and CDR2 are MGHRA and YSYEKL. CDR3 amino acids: CASSQKPFSGRASYEQYF. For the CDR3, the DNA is TGCGCCAGCAGCCAAAAACCCTTTAGCGGGAGGGCCTCCTACGAGCAGTACTTC.

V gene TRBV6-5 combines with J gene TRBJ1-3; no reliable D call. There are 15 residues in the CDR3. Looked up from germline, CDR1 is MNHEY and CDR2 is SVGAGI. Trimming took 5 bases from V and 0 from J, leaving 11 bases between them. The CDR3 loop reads CASSVRILSGNTIYF. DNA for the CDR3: TGTGCCAGCAGTGTGCGGATACTCTCTGGAAACACCATATATTTT.

CDR3 protein: CASSQESAGLREQYF. DNA of the CDR3: TGCGCCAGCAGCCAAGAATCGGCAGGGCTCCGCGAGCAGTACTTC. This sequence joins TRBV4-3 and TRBJ2-7, with D possibly being TRBD1 (5 bases). CDR1 is LGHNA and CDR2 is YSLEER in the germline V gene. The CDR3 contains 15 residues. Trimming cost V 0 bases and J 6 bases, with 15 bases left between them.

The CDR3 DNA reads as TGTGCCTGGAGGAACAGGTTTCGATCCCCTACGCAGTATTTT. It is translated as CAWRNRFRSPTQYF. The chain employs TRBV30 and TRBJ2-3, with D tentatively TRBD1 (5 bases). The CDR3 has 14 amino acids. Germline V lookup: CDR1 GTSNPN, CDR2 SVGIG (reference sequence). V was cut by 3 bases and J by 8 bases, with 18 bases left in between.

CDR3: CASSSSSGRAGSYEQYF. In DNA form, the CDR3 reads TGTGCCAGCAGCTCGAGTAGCGGGAGGGCCGGGTCGTACGAGCAGTACTTC. This chain connects TRBV5-6 to TRBJ2-7; 11 bases match TRBD2. The CDR3 extends over 17 amino acids. V shed 3 bases and J 4 bases; nucleotides not matched to a gene: 12. CDR1 is SGHDT and CDR2 is YYEEEE in the germline V gene.